The T cell receptor (beta chain) described here comes from a study of blood T cell repertoires in COVID-19. Study-wide background: Samples of COVID-19 (acute and convalescent) were obtained from the United States, Italy and Spain.

Per the original data handling: Counts of nucleated cells, estimated from reference gene primer amplification, were obtained. This table comes from immunoSEQ multiplex PCR, and its TCRdb copy is limited to in-frame clones, with some not included. Clone size and V and J calls were adopted from that table, with D and trimming inferred from the DNA. The data show around 480,000 clones, 70% to 90% seen once. The count of this clone is one. The CDR3 has 15 amino acids. Germline CDR1 SQVTM, CDR2 ANQGSEA. The V and J ends lost 3 bases and 4 bases respectively, with 18 bases between them. Sequencing was carried out using peripheral blood. The clonotype comes from a woman between 45 and 65 years old with COVID-19, enrolled during active disease. V and J are TRBV29-1 and TRBJ2-5, with TRBD1 as a possible D gene (7 bases). The DNA of the CDR3 is TGCAGCGTTGAGGGGGTCAGGGGGGTTATAGAGACCCAGTACTTC. Its protein product is CSVEGVRGVIETQYF.